This entry lists 2 T cell receptor beta chains sequenced from one sample in a study. One entry per CDR3 protein, called by TCRdb with MiXCR from the RT-PCR reads. The profile shows about 680,000 distinct CDR3 sequences, 13% to 15% of them singletons. Sequenced sample: memory CD4+ T cells from blood. These receptors all stem from a female donor in good health, serving as a healthy control.

This clonotype has a handful of counts. The genes are TRBV6-2 or TRBV6-3 and TRBJ2-2; D gene unclear. The V end lost 2 bases, the J end lost 2 bases, and 6 bases lay between the germline ends. This CDR3 has 14 residues. CDR1 is MNHEY and CDR2 is SVGEGT in the germline V gene. CDR3 residues: CASSYAENTGELFF. The CDR3 DNA sequence: TGTGCCAGCAGTTACGCGGAAAACACCGGGGAGCTGTTTTTT.

This clonotype turned up a few times. The CDR3 nucleotides are TGTGCCAGCAGTTCACTGTTTAGGGGAGCGGTGGCTTTCTTT. Translation gives CASSSLFRGAVAFF. The gene calls are TRBV27 and TRBJ1-1; tentative D call: TRBD1 (5 bases). V gave up 4 bases and J gave up 11 bases, with 20 bases separating them. The CDR3 totals 14 residues. Germline CDR1 and CDR2: MNHEY and SMNVEV (reference sequence).